What follows describes a single T cell receptor (beta chain). These data are taken from a study of blood T cell repertoires in COVID-19. Study context: The analysed material was cDNA or gDNA that came from T cells, B-cell-depleted T cells, or PBMCs.

Under the authors' procedure: Amplification of reference gene primers provided the estimated nucleated cell counts. Sequenced by immunoSEQ multiplex PCR; TCRdb stores in-frame clones only, minus some. The V and J calls and clone size were taken over from that table, and D and trimming were inferred from the DNA. The data contain some 130,000 clones, 86% of them singletons. The CDR3 spans 15 residues. The V end was cut by 3 bases, the J end by 4 bases, with 15 bases between. From germline, CDR1 is KGHSH and CDR2 LQKENI. The chain recombines TRBV18 with TRBJ2-5; the D gene is possibly TRBD1 (6 bases). Sequenced sample: peripheral blood. This TCR came from a woman in her 70s with COVID-19, enrolled during active disease. CDR3 coding DNA: TGTGCCAGCTCACCGTCGACAGGATTACGAGAGACCCAGTACTTC. Protein product: CASSPSTGLRETQYF.